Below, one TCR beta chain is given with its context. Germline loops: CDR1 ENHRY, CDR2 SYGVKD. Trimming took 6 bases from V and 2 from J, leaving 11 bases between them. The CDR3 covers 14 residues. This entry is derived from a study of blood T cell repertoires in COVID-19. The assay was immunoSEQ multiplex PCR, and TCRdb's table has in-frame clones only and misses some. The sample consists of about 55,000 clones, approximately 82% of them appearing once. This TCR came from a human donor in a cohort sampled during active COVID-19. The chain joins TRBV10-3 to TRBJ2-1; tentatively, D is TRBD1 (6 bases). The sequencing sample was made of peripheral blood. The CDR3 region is CAISAGDTYNEQFF. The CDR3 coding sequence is TGTGCCATCAGCGCAGGGGATACCTACAATGAGCAGTTCTTC.